A few counts support the clone carrying this T cell receptor (beta chain). These data come from a study of blood T cell repertoires in COVID-19. Germline values: CDR1 SGHAT, CDR2 FQNNGV. The CDR3 runs to 15 residues. V lost 5 bases to trimming and J lost 2 bases; unmatched junction nucleotides: 4. Repertoires were generated with immunoSEQ multiplex PCR, while TCRdb's copy carries only in-frame clones and drops some. In the table there are 150,000 to 200,000 clones, 76% of which are singletons. The chain combines TRBV11-2 with TRBJ1-3; 9 positions match TRBD1. Sequenced sample: PBMCs or T cells enriched from blood (not recorded which). The receptor was derived from a woman aged 45-65 years with acute COVID-19. CDR3 in amino acids: CASSPNRGPGNTIYF. For the CDR3, the DNA is TGTGCCAGCAGCCCAAACAGGGGGCCTGGAAACACCATATATTTT.